What follows is one TCR beta chain and its context. The data originate from a study of shared clonotypes between healthy human individuals. Data came from immunoSEQ multiplex PCR; TCRdb stores just in-frame clones and leaves some out. The top ten hold around 0.37% of the sample, which has 2 million to 3 million clones, over 85% seen once. Germline V lookup: CDR1 MNHNS, CDR2 SASEGT. The J segment lost 3 bases and the V segment lost 7 bases, leaving 12 bases of the junction unmatched. There are 15 residues in the CDR3. The rearrangement links TRBV6-1 to TRBJ2-7, with TRBD2 identical over 7 bases. Sequencing was performed on naive CD4+ T cells from PBMCs. Subset in this sample: CD45RA+ positively selected. This TCR was sampled from a man aged 18 to 29 in good health. Some clones in this sample may be carry-over from other donors' samples. For the CDR3, the DNA is TGTGCCAGCATTGTGGCCCGGTGGGGGGGCTACGAGCAGTACTTC. Amino acid sequence: CASIVARWGGYEQYF.